This T cell receptor (beta chain) was sequenced in a study of T cell repertoires in cytomegalovirus infection. A single record per CDR3 protein comes from TCRdb applying MiXCR to the reads. The data contain 400,000 or so distinct CDR3 sequences, about 33% of them seen just once; the ten biggest clones take up 12% to 15%. In germline, CDR1 is SGHTA, CDR2 FQGNSA. With 0 bases removed from V and 3 bases from J, the gap between germline ends came to 8 bases. The CDR3 loop spans 14 amino acids. The rearrangement joins TRBV7-2 to TRBJ1-2; D gene unclear. This receptor was obtained from a human donor in good health (CMV status not recorded). Some clones in this sample may be carry-over from other donors' samples. The specimen was PBMCs. CDR3 region: CASSLAHNYYGYTF. CDR3 nucleotide sequence: TGTGCCAGCAGCTTAGCTCACAACTACTATGGCTACACCTTC. Full variable domain (rest looked up from reference TRBV7-2 and TRBJ1-2): GAGVSQSPSNKVTEKGKDVELRCDPISGHTALYWYRQSLGQGLEFLIYFQGNSAPDKSGLPSDRFSAERTGGSVSTLTIQRTQQEDSAVYLCASSLAHNYYGYTFGSGTRLTVV.